Listed below are T cell receptor beta chains from one sample, sequenced in a study of glioma-infiltrating T cells. TCRdb re-derived calls from the multiplex PCR reads in MiXCR, one entry per CDR3 protein. The table lists about 200,000 distinct CDR3 sequences, more than 25% of them singletons. Sequencing was performed on glioma tissue, nonneoplastic brain tissue, or PBMCs (not recorded which). These receptors all stem from a human donor with low-grade glioma or glioblastoma, undergoing nonglioma brain surgery, or in good health (not recorded which). CDR3s include the opening cysteine and the closing phenylalanine or tryptophan. A D gene is named only where the DNA matches it firmly. Rows give clone size only sometimes, using once, few, many, or a class for an expanded clone.

>TRBJ2-7|TRBV6-5|once|.
TGTGCCAGCAGTCCCCATCATGGCAGCTACGAGCAGTACTTC
CASSPHHGSYEQYF
>TRBJ2-1|TRBV14|many|TRBD2
TGTGCCAGCAGCCGATCCGGGACTAGCGGGAGGGCCTACAATGAGCAGTTCTTC
CASSRSGTSGRAYNEQFF
>TRBJ1-1|TRBV7-8|many|.
TGTGCCAGCAGCTTTCTCCAGGGTGACACTGAAGCTTTCTTT
CASSFLQGDTEAFF
>TRBJ2-7|TRBV12-3/TRBV12-4|few|TRBD1
TGTGCCAGCAGTGGGACAGGGGTCGAGCAGTACTTC
CASSGTGVEQYF
>TRBJ1-6|TRBV10-3|many|TRBD1
TGTGCCATCAGCCGACAGGGAAGTTCACCCCTCCACTTT
CAISRQGSSPLHF
>TRBJ2-1|TRBV29-1|many|.
TGCAGCGTTGAACGGACTGCCTACAATGAGCAGTTCTTC
CSVERTAYNEQFF
>TRBJ2-3|TRBV20-1|many|TRBD2
TGCAGTGCCACGCTAGCGGGAAAGCTTCCAGATACGCAGTATTTT
CSATLAGKLPDTQYF
>TRBJ1-5|TRBV6-1|many|.
TGTGCCAGCAGTGACTCCTTCTGGCAGCCCCAGCATTTT
CASSDSFWQPQHF
>TRBJ2-5|TRBV30|.|.
TGTGCCTGGAATTACGGCAGAGAGACCCAGTACTTC
CAWNYGRETQYF
>TRBJ1-1|TRBV5-1|.|TRBD1
TGCGCCAGCAGCCCGAGGACAGGGGAGAACACTGAAGCTTTCTTT
CASSPRTGENTEAFF
>TRBJ1-5|TRBV4-1|many|.
TGCGCCAGCAGCCAAGTAGGACTTCAGCCCCAGCATTTT
CASSQVGLQPQHF
>TRBJ2-1|TRBV5-1|many|.
TGCGCCAGCAGCGCCGACAATGAGCAGTTCTTC
CASSADNEQFF
>TRBJ2-7|TRBV2|.|.
TGTGCCAACAACAGACCCTCTCCGACGGTCTACGAGCAGTACTTC
CANNRPSPTVYEQYF
>TRBJ2-3|TRBV6-1|many|TRBD2
TGTGCCAGCAGTCGACTAGCGGGAGCGCGCACAGATACGCAGTATTTT
CASSRLAGARTDTQYF
>TRBJ1-1|TRBV7-2|few|.
TGTGCCGGCAGCTTAGGGTGGGGAGCTTTCTTT
CAGSLGWGAFF
>TRBJ2-5|TRBV20-1|many|.
TGCAGTGCCAAGGGGGGGGCAGGGGGCGCCTTCCAAGAGACCCAGTACTTC
CSAKGGAGGAFQETQYF
>TRBJ2-5|TRBV4-1|many|TRBD2
TGCGCCAGCAGCGAGGGACTATCAGCAGAGACCCAGTACTTC
CASSEGLSAETQYF
>TRBJ2-3|TRBV27|.|TRBD2
TGTGCCAGAAGTCCTCTAGCGGAAGATACGCAGTATTTT
CARSPLAEDTQYF
>TRBJ2-7|TRBV27|.|TRBD2
TGTGCCAGCAGTACGGGACTAGCGCCTTGGGATACGCAGTACTTC
CASSTGLAPWDTQYF
>TRBJ1-5|TRBV6-2/TRBV6-3|.|.
TGTGCCAGCAGTCCGGTTGAGCCCCAGCATTTT
CASSPVEPQHF
>TRBJ2-7|TRBV4-3|.|.
TGCGCCAGCAGCCAATCTAGGGGGGTCAGCTACGAGCAGTACTTC
CASSQSRGVSYEQYF
>TRBJ2-7|TRBV27|.|TRBD1
TGTGCCAGCAGTCACGGACAGGCGAAAGATTCCTACGAGCAGTACTTC
CASSHGQAKDSYEQYF
>TRBJ2-3|TRBV6-2/TRBV6-3|.|.
TGTGCCAGCATTCCCTCACGGCCGGGCACAGATACGCCGTATTTT
CASIPSRPGTDTPYF